The clone carrying this T cell receptor (beta chain) appeared many times. No antigen is known for it. Regarding time point: patch test 1, 2 weeks after DPC sensitization. Specified treatment: therapeutic diphenylcyclopropenone sensitization with weekly scalp DPC. These data originate in a study of human T cells and chemical hapten exposure. The wider study: Each patch test put 0.01% DPC on the upper back, and results were read at 6 days. Study-level findings and limits: Unchanged with DPC sensitization were TCRs above 1 in 1000 frequency.

The library tagged individual cDNA molecules with unique molecular identifiers. MiXCR was run by TCRdb on the RACE reads, yielding one entry per CDR3 protein. In the table there are 150,000 or so distinct CDR3 sequences, roughly 15% of which are singletons. Germline V gene data show CDR1 as LGHDT and CDR2 as YNNKEL (reference sequence). The V gene lost 0 bases and the J gene lost 9 bases, with 7 bases spanning the gap. The CDR3 is 12 amino acids. The material sequenced was whole blood, taken in connection with sensitization to the hapten diphenylcyclopropenone (DPC). The origin of this receptor is a young woman with alopecia areata. Some clones in this sample may be carry-over from other donors' samples. This chain connects TRBV3-1 to TRBJ2-3, with D unresolved. Here the CDR3 reads CASSQDLKTQYF. CDR3 bases: TGTGCCAGCAGCCAAGATCTGAAGACGCAGTATTTT.